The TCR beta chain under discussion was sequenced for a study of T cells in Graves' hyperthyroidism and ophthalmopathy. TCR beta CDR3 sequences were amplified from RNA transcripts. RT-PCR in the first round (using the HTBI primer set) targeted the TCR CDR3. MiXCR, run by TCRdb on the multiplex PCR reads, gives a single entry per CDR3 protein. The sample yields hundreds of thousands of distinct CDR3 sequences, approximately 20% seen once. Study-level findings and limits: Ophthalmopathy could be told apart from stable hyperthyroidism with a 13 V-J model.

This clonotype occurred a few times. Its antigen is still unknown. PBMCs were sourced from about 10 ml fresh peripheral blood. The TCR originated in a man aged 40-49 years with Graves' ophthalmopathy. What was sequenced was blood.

CDR3 sequence: CASSLGQGVGANVLTF. The CDR3, as DNA: TGTGCCAGCAGCTTAGGGCAGGGGGTTGGGGCCAACGTCCTGACTTTC. V is TRBV7-3 and J is TRBJ2-6; 7 nucleotides match TRBD1. Germline V lookup: CDR1 SGHTA, CDR2 FQGTGA. The CDR3 loop spans 16 amino acids. Trimming took 2 bases from V and 3 from J; bases not matched to a gene: 4.